This passage covers 9 T cell receptor beta chains from one sample sequenced in a study of blood T cell repertoires in COVID-19. TCRdb's copy holds only in-frame clones and misses some; the assay was immunoSEQ multiplex PCR. The sample lists roughly 220,000 clones, 84% seen once, with 3% to 3.5% in the top ten. Material for sequencing was peripheral blood. All receptors come from a woman between 25 and 40 years old who had recovered from COVID-19.

The rearrangement joins TRBV4-1 to TRBJ2-3; maybe TRBD2 (6 bases). The germline V gene encodes CDR1 MGHRA and CDR2 YSYEKL. The CDR3 is made up of 17 amino acids. Trimming removed 3 bases at V and 4 bases at J, with 20 bases between. Here the CDR3 DNA reads TGCGCCAGCAGCCACCCACGGGACGGGAGTAAACCAGATACGCAGTATTTT. As protein: CASSHPRDGSKPDTQYF.

This clone was found many times. The chain joins TRBV6-6 to TRBJ1-6, with 7 bases matching TRBD1. The trim removed 7 bases at V and 6 bases at J, leaving 9 bases unmatched. The CDR3 totals 15 residues. Per the germline V gene, CDR1 is MNHNY and CDR2 is SVGAGI (reference sequence). The CDR3 here is CASIPGDSTNSPLHF. The CDR3 nucleotides are TGTGCCAGCATCCCAGGGGACAGCACTAATTCACCCCTCCACTTT.

This clone was seen only once. The rearrangement joins TRBV3-1 (or the pseudogene TRBV3-2) to TRBJ2-7; 8 bases are a match to TRBD1. Germline loops: CDR1 LGHDT, CDR2 YNNKEL (reference sequence). This CDR3 contains 15 residues. V lost 3 bases and J lost 5; bases outside the gene matches: 9. In DNA, the CDR3 is TGTGCCAGCAGCCATTCTGACAGGGGAAGGAACGAGCAGTACTTC. It specifies CASSHSDRGRNEQYF.

The CDR3: CASSPRDRGHEQYF. CDR3 sequence (DNA): TGTGCCAGCTCACCGCGGGACAGGGGTCACGAGCAGTACTTC. The V and J genes are TRBV18 and TRBJ2-7; 10 nucleotides match TRBD1. The CDR3 length is 14 residues. The germline CDR1 and CDR2 sequences are KGHSH and LQKENI. V was clipped by 3 bases and J by 5 bases; unmatched bases: 4.

The chain links TRBV10-1 to TRBJ2-3; TRBD2 might be the D (5 bases). This CDR3 has 16 residues. Germline V gene sequence: CDR1 WNHNN, CDR2 SYGVQD (reference sequence). With 0 bases removed from V and 2 bases from J, the gap between germline ends came to 12 bases. The DNA for the CDR3 is TGCGCCAGCAGTGAGTCAGGACTGGGAGTCACAGATACGCAGTATTTT. Encoded protein: CASSESGLGVTDTQYF.

The chain combines TRBV24-1 with TRBJ2-3, with 7 bases aligning to TRBD2. The CDR3 sequence is 15 residues long. Germline V lookup: CDR1 KGHDR, CDR2 SFDVKD. The junction had 3 bases not matched to a gene; V was cut back by 4 bases and J by 0 bases. The CDR3 protein is CATSDRAGSTDTQYF. The CDR3 DNA sequence: TGTGCCACCAGTGACCGAGCGGGGAGCACAGATACGCAGTATTTT.

The V call is TRBV5-1, the J call TRBJ2-7; possible D gene TRBD2, 7 bases. Germline CDR1 and CDR2: SGHRS and YFSETQ. The CDR3 totals 14 residues. V shed 1 base and J shed 5 bases, with 13 bases lying between them. CDR3 nucleotide sequence: TGCGCCAGCAGCTTGCGAGGGGGGGGCGACGAGCAGTACTTC. Translated: CASSLRGGGDEQYF.

About this clone: One junction end does not reproduce the germline sequence, and a read error may be involved. This chain uses TRBV11-3 with TRBJ2-5, with 9 bases aligning to TRBD1. Germline loops: CDR1 SGHNT, CDR2 YENEEA. The CDR3 totals 15 residues. The CDR3 sequence is CASSRDTDRGMPSDF. The DNA for the CDR3 is TGTGCCAGCAGCCGAGATACAGACAGGGGGATGCCGAGTGACTTC.

The chain couples TRBV15 to TRBJ2-2; D is uncertain. This CDR3 comprises 14 residues. Looked up from germline, CDR1 is LNHNV and CDR2 is YYDKDF (reference sequence). V gave up 3 bases and J gave up 6 bases, with 11 bases separating them. The chain's CDR3 is CATSRAASPGELFF. Here the CDR3 DNA reads TGTGCCACCAGCAGGGCGGCTTCCCCCGGGGAGCTGTTTTTT.